The 3 T cell receptor beta chains listed next were all sequenced from one sample in a study of post-analysis software for immune sequencing data. Study observations and caveats: When patients were compared with controls, 4 or 5 TRBV segments were more frequent, TRBV5-6, TRBV5-1 and TRBV20-1 among them.

These receptors have no known antigen. The TCR beta cDNA libraries carried unique molecular identifiers. TCRdb re-called the PCR reads through MiXCR, storing one row per CDR3 protein. The repertoire holds roughly 800,000 distinct CDR3 sequences, with 30% as singletons. The sequenced sample consisted of blood. The receptors derive from a girl under 18 with multiple sclerosis.

The chain carries TRBV20-1 and TRBJ1-1; 10 nucleotides match TRBD1. The CDR3 consists of 13 residues. The V segment lost 2 bases and the J segment 4 bases; nucleotides outside the gene matches: 1. Germline assignment: CDR1 DFQATT and CDR2 SNEGSKA (reference sequence). The CDR3 sequence is CSARRTGGTEAFF. CDR3 DNA: TGCAGTGCTAGAAGGACAGGGGGCACTGAAGCTTTCTTT.

The chain is built from TRBV20-1 and TRBJ2-5; weak D call: TRBD1 (7 bases). The CDR3 runs 13 residues. Trimming left V 3 bases short and J 6 bases short, with 14 bases between. CDR1 is DFQATT and CDR2 is SNEGSKA in the germline V gene (reference sequence). This CDR3 reads CSARSQGGQTQYF. CDR3 nucleotide sequence: TGCAGTGCTAGGAGTCAGGGGGGCCAGACCCAGTACTTC.

This clonotype was seen repeatedly, ten times or more. This chain links TRBV10-3 with TRBJ2-7; no definite D call. Trimming took 2 bases from V and 3 from J, leaving 14 bases between them. Germline loops: CDR1 ENHRY, CDR2 SYGVKD. The CDR3 consists of 15 residues. Here the CDR3 reads CAISEGPSRNYEQYF. CDR3 nucleotide sequence: TGTGCCATCAGTGAGGGGCCATCGAGGAACTACGAGCAGTACTTC.